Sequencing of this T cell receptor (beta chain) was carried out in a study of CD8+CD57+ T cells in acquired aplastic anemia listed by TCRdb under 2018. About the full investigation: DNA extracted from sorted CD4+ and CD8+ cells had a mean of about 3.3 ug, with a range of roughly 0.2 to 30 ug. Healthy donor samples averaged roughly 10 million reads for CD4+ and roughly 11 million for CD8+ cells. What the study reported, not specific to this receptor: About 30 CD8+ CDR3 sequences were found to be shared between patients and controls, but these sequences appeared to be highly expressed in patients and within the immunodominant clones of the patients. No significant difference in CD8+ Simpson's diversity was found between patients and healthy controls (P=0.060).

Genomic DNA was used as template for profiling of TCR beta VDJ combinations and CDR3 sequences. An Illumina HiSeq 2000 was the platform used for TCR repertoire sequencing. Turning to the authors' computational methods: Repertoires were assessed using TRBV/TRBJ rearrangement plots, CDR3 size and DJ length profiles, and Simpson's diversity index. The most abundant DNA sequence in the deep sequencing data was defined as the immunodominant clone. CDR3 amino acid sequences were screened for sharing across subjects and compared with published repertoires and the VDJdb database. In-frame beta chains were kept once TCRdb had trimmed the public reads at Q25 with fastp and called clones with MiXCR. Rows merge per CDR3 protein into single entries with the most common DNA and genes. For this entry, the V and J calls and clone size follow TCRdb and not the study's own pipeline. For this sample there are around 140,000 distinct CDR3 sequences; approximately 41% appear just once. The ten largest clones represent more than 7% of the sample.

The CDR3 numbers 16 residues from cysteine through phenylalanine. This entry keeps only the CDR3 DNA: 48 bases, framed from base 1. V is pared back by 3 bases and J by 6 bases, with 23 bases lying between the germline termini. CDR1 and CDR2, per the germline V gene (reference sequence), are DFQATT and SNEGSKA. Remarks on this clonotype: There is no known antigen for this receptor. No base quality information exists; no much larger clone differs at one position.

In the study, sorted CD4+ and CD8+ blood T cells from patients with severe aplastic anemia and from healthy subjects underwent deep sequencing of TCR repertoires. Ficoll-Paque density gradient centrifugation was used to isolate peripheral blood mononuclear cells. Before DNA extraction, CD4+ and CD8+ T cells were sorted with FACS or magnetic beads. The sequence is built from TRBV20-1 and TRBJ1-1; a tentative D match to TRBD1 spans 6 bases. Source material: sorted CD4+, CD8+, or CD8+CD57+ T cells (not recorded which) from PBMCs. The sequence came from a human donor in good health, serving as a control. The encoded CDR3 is CSASHKGVLKGAEAFF. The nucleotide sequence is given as TGCAGTGCTAGCCACAAAGGGGTCCTCAAGGGGGCTGAAGCTTTCTTT.